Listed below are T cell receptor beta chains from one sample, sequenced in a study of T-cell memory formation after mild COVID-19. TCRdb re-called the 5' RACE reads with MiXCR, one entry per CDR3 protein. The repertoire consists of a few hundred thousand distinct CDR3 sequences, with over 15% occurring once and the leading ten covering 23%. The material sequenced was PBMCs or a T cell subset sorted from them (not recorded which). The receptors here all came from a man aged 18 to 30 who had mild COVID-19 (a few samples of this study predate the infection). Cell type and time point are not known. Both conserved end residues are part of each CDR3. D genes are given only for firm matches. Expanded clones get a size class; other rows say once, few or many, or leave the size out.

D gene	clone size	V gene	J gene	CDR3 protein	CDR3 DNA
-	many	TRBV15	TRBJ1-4	CATSLLTLNEKLFF	TGTGCCACCAGCCTCCTAACACTTAATGAAAAACTGTTTTTT
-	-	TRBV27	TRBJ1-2	CASSRTGSLLTYGYTF	TGTGCCAGCAGTCGCACAGGGTCGCTCCTTACTTATGGCTACACCTTC
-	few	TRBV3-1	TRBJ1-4	CASSQATNEKLFF	TGTGCCAGCAGCCAGGCGACTAATGAAAAACTGTTTTTT
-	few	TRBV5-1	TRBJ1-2	CASSLMFQTDYGYTF	TGCGCCAGCAGCTTGATGTTCCAAACGGACTATGGCTACACCTTC
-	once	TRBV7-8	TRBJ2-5	CASSPRWAVQETQYF	TGTGCCAGCAGCCCCCGGTGGGCGGTTCAAGAGACCCAGTACTTC
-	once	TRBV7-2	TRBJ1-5	CASSLVGPRPQHF	TGTGCCAGCAGCTTAGTGGGCCCTCGGCCCCAGCATTTT
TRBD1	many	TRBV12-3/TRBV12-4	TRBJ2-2	CASNPQGQVSGGELFF	TGTGCCAGCAATCCACAGGGACAGGTCTCCGGTGGGGAGCTGTTTTTT
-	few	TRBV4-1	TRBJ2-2	CASSQQGKQGRRNTGELFF	TGCGCCAGCAGCCAACAAGGAAAACAGGGCAGGCGTAACACCGGGGAGCTGTTTTTT
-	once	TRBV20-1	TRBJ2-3	CSARDGRVLWDTQYF	TGCAGTGCTAGAGACGGCAGGGTCTTATGGGATACGCAGTATTTT
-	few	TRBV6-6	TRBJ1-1	CASSYPTGRGAFF	TGTGCCAGCAGTTACCCGACCGGGAGGGGAGCTTTCTTT
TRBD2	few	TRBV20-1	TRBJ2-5	CSALSGGEETQYF	TGCAGTGCACTTAGCGGGGGGGAAGAGACCCAGTACTTC
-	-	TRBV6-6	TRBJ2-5	CACGGETQYF	TGTGCCTGTGGAGGAGAGACCCAGTACTTC
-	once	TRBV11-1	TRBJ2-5	CASSLAGGSYQETQYF	TGTGCCAGCAGCTTGGCAGGGGGGTCGTACCAAGAGACCCAGTACTTC
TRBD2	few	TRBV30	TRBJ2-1	CAWEDRYSVAGGPGFF	TGTGCCTGGGAGGACCGATACTCGGTCGCGGGGGGGCCGGGATTCTTC
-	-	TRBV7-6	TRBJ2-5	CASSLNGGIEETQYF	TGTGCCAGCAGCTTAAATGGGGGAATAGAAGAGACCCAGTACTTC
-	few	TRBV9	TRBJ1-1	CASSVGGRGLNTEAFF	TGTGCCAGCAGCGTAGGGGGGCGGGGATTGAACACTGAAGCTTTCTTT
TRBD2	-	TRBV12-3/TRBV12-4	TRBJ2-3	CASSTSGSGTQYF	TGTGCCAGCAGCACTAGCGGGTCGGGTACGCAGTATTTT
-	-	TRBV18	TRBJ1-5	CASSPNSNNQPQHF	TGTGCCAGCTCACCCAACAGTAACAATCAGCCCCAGCATTTT
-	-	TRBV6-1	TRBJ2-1	CASRRGWTSVF	TGTGCCAGCAGGAGGGGCTGGACAAGTGTCTTC
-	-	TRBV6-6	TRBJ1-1	CASSARRNSRAGAEAFF	TGTGCCAGCAGCGCCCGTCGGAATTCGAGAGCCGGGGCTGAAGCTTTCTTT
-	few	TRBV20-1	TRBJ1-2	CSARDWRANYGYTF	TGCAGTGCTAGAGATTGGAGAGCTAACTATGGCTACACCTTC
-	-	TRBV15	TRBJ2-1	CATSRDLGGRWNEQFF	TGTGCCACCAGCAGAGATCTAGGGGGGCGTTGGAATGAGCAGTTCTTC
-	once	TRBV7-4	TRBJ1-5	CASSFSGVQPQHF	TGTGCCAGCAGCTTTTCGGGAGTTCAGCCCCAGCATTTT
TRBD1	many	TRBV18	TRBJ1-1	CASSLGQGANTEAFF	TGTGCCAGCAGCTTAGGCCAGGGGGCGAACACTGAAGCTTTCTTT
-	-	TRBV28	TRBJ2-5	CASTSLRGTQETQYF	TGTGCCAGCACCTCTCTACGGGGGACCCAAGAGACCCAGTACTTC
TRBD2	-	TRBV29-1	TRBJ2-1	CSAGTSGSSYNEQFF	TGCAGCGCCGGGACTAGCGGGAGCTCCTACAATGAGCAGTTCTTC
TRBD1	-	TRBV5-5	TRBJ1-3	CASSFGTGAPGNTIYF	TGTGCCAGCAGCTTTGGGACAGGGGCGCCTGGAAACACCATATATTTT
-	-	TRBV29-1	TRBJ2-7	CSVDLRGPTYEQYF	TGCAGCGTTGATTTAAGGGGCCCGACCTACGAGCAGTACTTC
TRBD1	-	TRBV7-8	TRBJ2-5	CASSPNLRQGAGETQYF	TGTGCCAGCAGCCCGAACCTTCGACAGGGGGCAGGAGAGACCCAGTACTTC
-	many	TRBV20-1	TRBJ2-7	CSASPGQSSYEQYF	TGCAGTGCTAGCCCGGGACAAAGCTCCTACGAGCAGTACTTC
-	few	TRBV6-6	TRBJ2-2	CASSYPTGRTGELFF	TGTGCCAGCAGTTACCCAACAGGGCGCACCGGGGAGCTGTTTTTT
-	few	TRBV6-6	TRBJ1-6	CASTTDGYSPLHF	TGTGCCAGCACCACGGACGGATATTCACCCCTCCACTTT
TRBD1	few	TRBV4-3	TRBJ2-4	CASSLLLGQGAKNIQYF	TGCGCCAGCAGCCTGCTTTTGGGACAGGGGGCCAAAAACATTCAGTACTTC
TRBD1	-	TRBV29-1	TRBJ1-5	CSAVSGGGQPQHF	TGCAGCGCTGTTTCAGGGGGAGGGCAGCCCCAGCATTTT
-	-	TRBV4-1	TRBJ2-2	CASSQKPQLDVNTGELFF	TGCGCCAGCAGCCAAAAGCCTCAGCTGGACGTCAACACCGGGGAGCTGTTTTTT
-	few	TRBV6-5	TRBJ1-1	CASRITGNTEAFF	TGTGCCAGCAGAATTACAGGGAACACTGAAGCTTTCTTT
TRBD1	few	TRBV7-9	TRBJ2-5	CASSLSQGEQETQYF	TGTGCCAGCAGCTTGAGTCAGGGGGAGCAAGAGACCCAGTACTTC
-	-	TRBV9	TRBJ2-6	CASSVEMTGANVLTF	TGTGCCAGCAGCGTAGAGATGACAGGGGCCAACGTCCTGACTTTC
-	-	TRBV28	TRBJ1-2	CASTRAGGYTNYGYTF	TGTGCCAGCACGAGGGCGGGGGGGTATACTAACTATGGCTACACCTTC
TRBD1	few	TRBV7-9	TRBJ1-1	CASSFTEGAEAFF	TGTGCCAGCAGCTTTACCGAGGGGGCGGAAGCTTTCTTT
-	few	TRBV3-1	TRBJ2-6	CASSQGVGTLANVLTF	TGTGCCAGCAGCCAAGGTGTAGGGACCCTGGCCAACGTCCTGACTTTC
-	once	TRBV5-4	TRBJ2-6	CASSLFGPGANVLTF	TGTGCCAGCAGCTTGTTTGGCCCTGGGGCCAACGTCCTGACTTTC
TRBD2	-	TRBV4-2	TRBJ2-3	CASSQPSGTSGSTDTQYF	TGTGCCAGCAGCCAACCCTCCGGGACTAGCGGGAGCACAGATACGCAGTATTTT
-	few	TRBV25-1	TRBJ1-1	CATRGGGTEAFF	TGTGCCACCCGGGGAGGCGGCACTGAAGCTTTCTTT
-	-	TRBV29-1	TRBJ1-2	CSVEPRDLNYGYTF	TGCAGCGTTGAACCCAGGGACCTTAACTATGGCTACACCTTC
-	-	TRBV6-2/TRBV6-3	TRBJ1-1	CATAREAEAFF	TGTGCGACCGCCAGAGAAGCCGAAGCTTTCTTT
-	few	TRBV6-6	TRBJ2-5	CASSYPLAWETQYF	TGTGCCAGCAGTTATCCCCTAGCTTGGGAGACCCAGTACTTC
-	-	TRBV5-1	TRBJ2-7	CASSVRYGGSYEQYF	TGCGCCAGCAGCGTCAGATACGGGGGTTCCTACGAGCAGTACTTC
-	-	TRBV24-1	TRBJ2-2	CATSDLGPTAGELFF	TGTGCCACCAGTGATTTGGGCCCGACAGCGGGGGAGCTGTTTTTT
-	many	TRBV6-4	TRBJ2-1	CASSVGPSSYNEQFF	TGTGCCAGCAGTGTAGGACCAAGCTCCTACAATGAGCAGTTCTTC
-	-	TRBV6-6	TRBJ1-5	CASSYPQHF	TGTGCCAGCAGTTACCCCCAGCATTTT
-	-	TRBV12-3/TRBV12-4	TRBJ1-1	CASRRGGANTEAFF	TGTGCCAGCAGGCGGGGGGGGGCGAACACTGAAGCTTTCTTT